The present T cell receptor beta chain was sequenced within a study of Ad26.COV2.S vaccination and SARS-CoV-2 variants. Study overall: Donor was assigned to the Ad26.COV2.S arm of trial COV1001.

Sequencing used immunoSEQ multiplex PCR; TCRdb keeps in-frame clones, though not all of them. The table shows around 370,000 clones, with 85% occurring only once. Treatment reported: over 15 received Ad26.COV2.S at low or high dose, single or two shots; roughly five received placebo; per-sample allocation not given. Sampling occurred on day 63 after the first vaccine or placebo injection. Based in Boston, the donor was an adult of 18-55 years. V shed 2 bases and J shed 7 bases, with 11 bases lying between them. This CDR3 is built from 14 residues. The germline V gene has CDR1 MDHEN and CDR2 SYDVKM. Sequencing was performed on peripheral blood, taken in a trial of Ad26.COV2.S vaccine versus placebo. The chain links TRBV28 to TRBJ1-4, with TRBD1 as a possible D gene (6 bases). This clonotype originated in a person aged 18-65 years who received the Ad26.COV2.S COVID-19 vaccine or a placebo. This CDR3 is CASSLGGQGEKLFF. As DNA, the CDR3 is TGTGCCAGCAGTTTAGGGGGGCAGGGTGAAAAACTGTTTTTT.